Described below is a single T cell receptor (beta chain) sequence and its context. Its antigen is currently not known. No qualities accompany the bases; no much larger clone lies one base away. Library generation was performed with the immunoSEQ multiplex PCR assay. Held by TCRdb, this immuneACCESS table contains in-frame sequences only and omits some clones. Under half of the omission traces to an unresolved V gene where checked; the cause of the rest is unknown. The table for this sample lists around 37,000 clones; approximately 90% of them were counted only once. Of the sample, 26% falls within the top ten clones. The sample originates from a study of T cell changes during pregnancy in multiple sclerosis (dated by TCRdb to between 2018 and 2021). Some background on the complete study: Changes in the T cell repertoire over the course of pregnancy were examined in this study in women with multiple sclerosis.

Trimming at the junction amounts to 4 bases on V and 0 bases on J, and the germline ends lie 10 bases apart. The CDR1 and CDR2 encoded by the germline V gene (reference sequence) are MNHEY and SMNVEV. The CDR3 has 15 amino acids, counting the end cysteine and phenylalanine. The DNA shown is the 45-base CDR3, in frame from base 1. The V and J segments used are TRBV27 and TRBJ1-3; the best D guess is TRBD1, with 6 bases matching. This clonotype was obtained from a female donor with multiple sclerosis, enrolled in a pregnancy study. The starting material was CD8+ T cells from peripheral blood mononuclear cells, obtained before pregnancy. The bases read TGTGCCAGCAGTTCCGAAGGGGGCTCTGGAAACACCATATATTTT. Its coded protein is CASSSEGGSGNTIYF.